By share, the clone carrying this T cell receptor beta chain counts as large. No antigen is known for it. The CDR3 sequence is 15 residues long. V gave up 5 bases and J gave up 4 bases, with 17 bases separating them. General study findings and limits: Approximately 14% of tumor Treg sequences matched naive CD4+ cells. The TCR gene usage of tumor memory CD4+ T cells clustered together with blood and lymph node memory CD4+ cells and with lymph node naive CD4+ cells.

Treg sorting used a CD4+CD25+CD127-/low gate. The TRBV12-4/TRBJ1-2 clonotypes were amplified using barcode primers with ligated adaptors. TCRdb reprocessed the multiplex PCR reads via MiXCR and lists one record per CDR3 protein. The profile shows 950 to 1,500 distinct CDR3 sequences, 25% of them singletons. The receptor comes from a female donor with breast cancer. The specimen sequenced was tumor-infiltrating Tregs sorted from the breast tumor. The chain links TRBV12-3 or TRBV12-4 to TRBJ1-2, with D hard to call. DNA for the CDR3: TGTGCCAGCAGTCACCAGACCGGTGGAACCTATGGCTACACCTTC. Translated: CASSHQTGGTYGYTF.